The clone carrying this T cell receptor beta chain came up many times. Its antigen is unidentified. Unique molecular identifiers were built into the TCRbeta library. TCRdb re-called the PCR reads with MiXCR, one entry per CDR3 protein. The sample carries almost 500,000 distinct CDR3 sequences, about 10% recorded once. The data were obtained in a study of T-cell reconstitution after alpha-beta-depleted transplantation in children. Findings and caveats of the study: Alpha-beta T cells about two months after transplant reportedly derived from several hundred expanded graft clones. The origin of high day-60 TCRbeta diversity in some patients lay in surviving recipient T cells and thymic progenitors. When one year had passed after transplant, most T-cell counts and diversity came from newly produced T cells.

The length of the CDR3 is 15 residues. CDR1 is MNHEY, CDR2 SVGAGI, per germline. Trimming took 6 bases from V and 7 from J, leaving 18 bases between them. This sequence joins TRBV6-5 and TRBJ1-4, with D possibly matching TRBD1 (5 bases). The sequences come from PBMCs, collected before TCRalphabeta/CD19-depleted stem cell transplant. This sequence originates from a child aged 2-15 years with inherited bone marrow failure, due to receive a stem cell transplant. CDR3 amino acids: CASRRTGTVGEKLFF. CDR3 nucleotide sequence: TGTGCCAGCAGGCGAACCGGGACGGTGGGTGAAAAACTGTTTTTT.